A single T cell receptor (beta chain) is shown here with its context. The target antigen is unknown. Using immunoSEQ multiplex PCR, the repertoire was profiled, and TCRdb retains in-frame clones only, with some absent. The sample lists some 120,000 clones, around 87% seen once, with roughly 12% in the top ten. This sample was taken from a study of T cell responses to AZD1222 COVID-19 vaccine. On the study more broadly: Some second doses came at about 4 weeks and others at about 12 weeks; these were pooled. Study results and limitations: Spike as a whole was targeted by vaccine-associated CD4 TCRs, dominant at 160-218 and 743-854.

Trimming cost V 4 bases and J 0 bases, with 15 bases left between them. Germline values: CDR1 SGHDT, CDR2 YYEEEE. The CDR3 covers 16 residues. The TCR sequence derives from an adult in good health. The chain has TRBV5-6 and TRBJ2-3; maybe TRBD1 (6 bases). The sequencing used peripheral blood, collected on day 0 of AZD1222 vaccination. Here the CDR3 reads CASSTKRQDSTDTQYF. The CDR3, as DNA: TGTGCCAGCAGCACCAAGAGACAGGATAGCACAGATACGCAGTATTTT.